These T cell receptor beta chains were read from a single sample in a study of technical replicates of blood from a handful of donors. Libraries were prepared by immunoSEQ multiplex PCR; TCRdb keeps only in-frame clonotypes and omits some of them. The top ten clones hold roughly 3.9% of a sample with tens of thousands of clones, over 75% of them seen once. Sequences were obtained from PBMCs. The receptor set was obtained from a human donor in good health. Some clones in this sample may be carry-over from other donors' samples. CDR3s include the opening cysteine and the closing phenylalanine or tryptophan. Each record gives: CDR3 protein, CDR3 DNA, clone size, CDR3 length, D gene, J gene, V gene. The D gene is left open where the match is weak. Rows give clone size only sometimes, using once, few, many, or a class for an expanded clone.

CDR3 protein: CASSLARTGNEQFF; CDR3 DNA: TGTGCCAGCAGCTTAGCCCGGACAGGAAATGAGCAGTTCTTC; clone size: .; CDR3 length: 14; D gene: TRBD1; J gene: TRBJ2-1; V gene: TRBV7-9
CDR3 protein: CASSPGTSGRGSVEQYF; CDR3 DNA: TGTGCCAGCTCACCGGGGACTAGCGGGAGAGGGTCTGTCGAGCAGTACTTC; clone size: .; CDR3 length: 17; D gene: TRBD2; J gene: TRBJ2-7; V gene: TRBV18
CDR3 protein: CASSLLLAGSTDTQYF; CDR3 DNA: TGTGCCAGCAGCTTACTACTGGCGGGAAGCACAGATACGCAGTATTTT; clone size: .; CDR3 length: 16; D gene: .; J gene: TRBJ2-3; V gene: TRBV7-2
CDR3 protein: CASSQPIRGSDTQYF; CDR3 DNA: TGCGCCAGCAGCCAACCGATCAGGGGGTCAGATACGCAGTATTTT; clone size: .; CDR3 length: 15; D gene: TRBD1; J gene: TRBJ2-3; V gene: TRBV4-1
CDR3 protein: CASRLKTGNQPQHF; CDR3 DNA: TGTGCCAGCAGATTAAAAACAGGGAATCAGCCCCAGCATTTT; clone size: once; CDR3 length: 14; D gene: .; J gene: TRBJ1-5; V gene: TRBV6-5
CDR3 protein: CASSMGSENIQYF; CDR3 DNA: TGTGCCAGTAGTATGGGCTCGGAAAACATTCAGTACTTC; clone size: .; CDR3 length: 13; D gene: .; J gene: TRBJ2-4; V gene: TRBV19
CDR3 protein: CAWSPQGETQYF; CDR3 DNA: TGTGCCTGGAGCCCCCAGGGGGAGACCCAGTACTTC; clone size: many; CDR3 length: 12; D gene: .; J gene: TRBJ2-5; V gene: TRBV30
CDR3 protein: CASSPGTGSTQYF; CDR3 DNA: TGTGCCAGCTCACCCGGGACAGGGAGTACACAGTACTTC; clone size: .; CDR3 length: 13; D gene: TRBD1; J gene: TRBJ2-7; V gene: TRBV18
CDR3 protein: CASSKLTANGNTIYF; CDR3 DNA: TGTGCCAGCAGCAAATTGACAGCGAATGGAAACACCATATATTTT; clone size: once; CDR3 length: 15; D gene: .; J gene: TRBJ1-3; V gene: TRBV5-4
CDR3 protein: CASSQTTSGSADTQYF; CDR3 DNA: TGTGCCAGCAGCCAGACGACTAGCGGGAGTGCAGATACGCAGTATTTT; clone size: once; CDR3 length: 16; D gene: TRBD2; J gene: TRBJ2-3; V gene: TRBV5-4
CDR3 protein: CAWAPGHSYEQYF; CDR3 DNA: TGTGCCTGGGCCCCCGGACATTCCTACGAGCAGTACTTC; clone size: .; CDR3 length: 13; D gene: .; J gene: TRBJ2-7; V gene: TRBV30
CDR3 protein: CASSAGLAGGTTEQFF; CDR3 DNA: TGTGCCAGCAGCGCCGGACTAGCGGGGGGAACCACTGAGCAGTTCTTC; clone size: once; CDR3 length: 16; D gene: TRBD2; J gene: TRBJ2-1; V gene: TRBV5-4
CDR3 protein: CASSEGGLAYTGSQETQYF; CDR3 DNA: TGCGCCAGCAGTGAGGGGGGGTTGGCCTATACTGGGAGTCAAGAGACCCAGTACTTC; clone size: .; CDR3 length: 19; D gene: .; J gene: TRBJ2-5; V gene: TRBV10-1
CDR3 protein: CSLIGGPSYEQYF; CDR3 DNA: TGCAGCCTTATAGGAGGGCCCTCCTACGAGCAGTACTTC; clone size: .; CDR3 length: 13; D gene: .; J gene: TRBJ2-7; V gene: TRBV29-1
CDR3 protein: CASSFGTGGTETQYF; CDR3 DNA: TGCGCCAGCAGCTTTGGAACAGGGGGTACTGAGACCCAGTACTTC; clone size: .; CDR3 length: 15; D gene: TRBD1; J gene: TRBJ2-5; V gene: TRBV4-1
CDR3 protein: CASSRLAGGYEQFF; CDR3 DNA: TGCGCCAGCAGCAGACTAGCGGGGGGTTATGAGCAGTTCTTC; clone size: .; CDR3 length: 14; D gene: TRBD2; J gene: TRBJ2-1; V gene: TRBV5-1
CDR3 protein: CASSLNFPASSYEQYF; CDR3 DNA: TGTGCCAGCAGCTTAAATTTCCCAGCTAGCTCCTACGAGCAGTACTTC; clone size: .; CDR3 length: 16; D gene: .; J gene: TRBJ2-7; V gene: TRBV7-9
CDR3 protein: CASSGFGPQETQYF; CDR3 DNA: TGTGCCAGCAGCGGGTTCGGTCCCCAAGAGACCCAGTACTTC; clone size: .; CDR3 length: 14; D gene: .; J gene: TRBJ2-5; V gene: TRBV9
CDR3 protein: CAISEVGGNTEAFF; CDR3 DNA: TGTGCCATCAGTGAGGTCGGCGGGAACACTGAAGCTTTCTTT; clone size: .; CDR3 length: 14; D gene: .; J gene: TRBJ1-1; V gene: TRBV10-3
CDR3 protein: CASSNERGALFF; CDR3 DNA: TGCGCCAGCAGTAACGAGAGAGGCGCACTGTTTTTT; clone size: few; CDR3 length: 12; D gene: .; J gene: TRBJ1-4; V gene: TRBV5-1
CDR3 protein: CSVVRTGVYEQYF; CDR3 DNA: TGCAGCGTTGTCCGGACAGGGGTCTACGAGCAGTACTTC; clone size: .; CDR3 length: 13; D gene: TRBD1; J gene: TRBJ2-7; V gene: TRBV29-1
CDR3 protein: CASSPQSGFGASGYTF; CDR3 DNA: TGCGCCAGCAGCCCACAATCCGGGTTCGGAGCCTCCGGCTACACCTTC; clone size: .; CDR3 length: 16; D gene: .; J gene: TRBJ1-2; V gene: TRBV4-1
CDR3 protein: CASNSNDRALLNEKLFF; CDR3 DNA: TGTGCCAGTAATTCAAACGACAGGGCGTTGTTGAATGAAAAACTGTTTTTT; clone size: .; CDR3 length: 17; D gene: TRBD1; J gene: TRBJ1-4; V gene: TRBV19
CDR3 protein: CASSPTGQLGAQYF; CDR3 DNA: TGTGCCAGCAGCCCAACAGGGCAACTCGGGGCCCAGTACTTC; clone size: .; CDR3 length: 14; D gene: .; J gene: TRBJ2-5; V gene: TRBV9
CDR3 protein: CASSDWRGLQETQYF; CDR3 DNA: TGTGCCAGCAGTGATTGGCGGGGCCTCCAAGAGACCCAGTACTTC; clone size: once; CDR3 length: 15; D gene: .; J gene: TRBJ2-5; V gene: TRBV2
CDR3 protein: CASSRQGVDTGELFF; CDR3 DNA: TGTGCCAGCAGCCGACAGGGGGTAGACACCGGGGAGCTGTTTTTT; clone size: once; CDR3 length: 15; D gene: TRBD1; J gene: TRBJ2-2; V gene: TRBV9
CDR3 protein: CASSSRTSGSSYEQYF; CDR3 DNA: TGTGCCAGCAGCTCAAGGACTAGCGGGAGCTCCTACGAGCAGTACTTC; clone size: .; CDR3 length: 16; D gene: TRBD2; J gene: TRBJ2-7; V gene: TRBV27
CDR3 protein: CASSLSGRGRGVSGYTF; CDR3 DNA: TGTGCCAGCAGCTTGTCGGGTCGGGGCAGGGGAGTATCTGGCTACACCTTC; clone size: .; CDR3 length: 17; D gene: .; J gene: TRBJ1-2; V gene: TRBV5-4
CDR3 protein: CASSHRTVNYGYTF; CDR3 DNA: TGCGCCAGCAGCCACCGGACAGTAAACTATGGCTACACCTTC; clone size: many; CDR3 length: 14; D gene: .; J gene: TRBJ1-2; V gene: TRBV4-1
CDR3 protein: CASSPQGYSGNTIYF; CDR3 DNA: TGTGCCAGCTCACCACAGGGGTACTCTGGAAACACCATATATTTT; clone size: .; CDR3 length: 15; D gene: .; J gene: TRBJ1-3; V gene: TRBV18
CDR3 protein: CAWAPDSLYGYTF; CDR3 DNA: TGTGCCTGGGCTCCGGACAGCCTCTATGGCTACACCTTC; clone size: .; CDR3 length: 13; D gene: .; J gene: TRBJ1-2; V gene: TRBV30
CDR3 protein: CAISPEGVNTEAFF; CDR3 DNA: TGTGCCATCTCACCTGAGGGAGTGAACACTGAAGCTTTCTTT; clone size: .; CDR3 length: 14; D gene: .; J gene: TRBJ1-1; V gene: TRBV10-3
CDR3 protein: CASSSSPRSGANVLTF; CDR3 DNA: TGTGCCAGCAGTTCTTCTCCGAGATCTGGGGCCAACGTCCTGACTTTC; clone size: .; CDR3 length: 16; D gene: .; J gene: TRBJ2-6; V gene: TRBV18
CDR3 protein: CASSVVRENTGELFF; CDR3 DNA: TGTGCCAGCAGCGTAGTGAGGGAAAACACCGGGGAGCTGTTTTTT; clone size: .; CDR3 length: 15; D gene: .; J gene: TRBJ2-2; V gene: TRBV9
CDR3 protein: CASSSDRGPYNEQFF; CDR3 DNA: TGTGCCAGCAGCTCGGACAGGGGCCCCTACAATGAGCAGTTCTTC; clone size: .; CDR3 length: 15; D gene: TRBD1; J gene: TRBJ2-1; V gene: TRBV7-6
CDR3 protein: CASSKTITRTDTQYF; CDR3 DNA: TGTGCCAGCAGCAAGACTATAACTCGCACAGATACGCAGTATTTT; clone size: .; CDR3 length: 15; D gene: .; J gene: TRBJ2-3; V gene: TRBV7-9
CDR3 protein: CASSRTGNYEQYF; CDR3 DNA: TGTGCCAGCAGCCGGACAGGGAACTACGAGCAGTACTTC; clone size: .; CDR3 length: 13; D gene: TRBD1; J gene: TRBJ2-7; V gene: TRBV6-5
CDR3 protein: CASSPRRQGPQYF; CDR3 DNA: TGTGCCAGCAGCCCCCGTCGGCAGGGGCCCCAGTACTTC; clone size: few; CDR3 length: 13; D gene: .; J gene: TRBJ2-7; V gene: TRBV6-5
CDR3 protein: CASTPSTGHYGYTF; CDR3 DNA: TGTGCCAGCACCCCTTCGACAGGGCATTATGGCTACACCTTC; clone size: .; CDR3 length: 14; D gene: TRBD1; J gene: TRBJ1-2; V gene: TRBV2
CDR3 protein: CASSQPGGPSYNSPLHF; CDR3 DNA: TGCGCCAGCAGCCAACCAGGGGGCCCGTCCTATAATTCACCCCTCCACTTT; clone size: .; CDR3 length: 17; D gene: TRBD1; J gene: TRBJ1-6; V gene: TRBV4-1
CDR3 protein: CASDRESYEQYF; CDR3 DNA: TGTGCCAGCGACAGGGAGTCCTACGAGCAGTACTTC; clone size: .; CDR3 length: 12; D gene: TRBD1; J gene: TRBJ2-7; V gene: TRBV2
CDR3 protein: CASSEALTPGQGDPRTYEQYF; CDR3 DNA: TGTGCCAGCAGTGAAGCGCTGACGCCGGGACAGGGAGATCCGAGAACCTACGAGCAGTACTTC; clone size: .; CDR3 length: 21; D gene: TRBD1; J gene: TRBJ2-7; V gene: TRBV6-1
CDR3 protein: CAWSRKTGTRDNEQFF; CDR3 DNA: TGTGCCTGGAGCAGAAAAACCGGGACTAGGGATAATGAGCAGTTCTTC; clone size: .; CDR3 length: 16; D gene: TRBD2; J gene: TRBJ2-1; V gene: TRBV30
CDR3 protein: CASSLGRSGNQPQHF; CDR3 DNA: TGTGCCAGCAGCTTGGGCCGCAGCGGCAATCAGCCCCAGCATTTT; clone size: .; CDR3 length: 15; D gene: .; J gene: TRBJ1-5; V gene: TRBV5-6
CDR3 protein: CASSDSAGNQPQHF; CDR3 DNA: TGTGCCAGCAGTGACTCGGCAGGGAATCAGCCCCAGCATTTT; clone size: .; CDR3 length: 14; D gene: .; J gene: TRBJ1-5; V gene: TRBV6-4
CDR3 protein: CASSPGRGNTEAFF; CDR3 DNA: TGTGCCAGCAGCCCAGGGCGGGGGAACACTGAAGCTTTCTTT; clone size: .; CDR3 length: 14; D gene: .; J gene: TRBJ1-1; V gene: TRBV11-2
CDR3 protein: CASSAHPGGYTF; CDR3 DNA: TGTGCCAGCAGCGCGCACCCGGGAGGCTACACCTTC; clone size: .; CDR3 length: 12; D gene: .; J gene: TRBJ1-2; V gene: TRBV7-2
CDR3 protein: CASSLRKGEWETQYF; CDR3 DNA: TGTGCCAGCAGCCTCCGGAAGGGAGAGTGGGAGACCCAGTACTTC; clone size: .; CDR3 length: 15; D gene: .; J gene: TRBJ2-5; V gene: TRBV7-9
CDR3 protein: CASSSEHDRAGEKLFF; CDR3 DNA: TGTGCCAGCAGCTCGGAACATGACAGGGCAGGGGAAAAACTGTTTTTT; clone size: .; CDR3 length: 16; D gene: TRBD1; J gene: TRBJ1-4; V gene: TRBV5-4
CDR3 protein: CASSQDGQGLYGYTF; CDR3 DNA: TGCGCCAGCAGCCAAGATGGGCAGGGATTGTATGGCTACACCTTC; clone size: .; CDR3 length: 15; D gene: .; J gene: TRBJ1-2; V gene: TRBV4-1
CDR3 protein: CASSYLTGGNNSPLHF; CDR3 DNA: TGTGCCAGCAGTTACTTGACAGGGGGTAATAATTCACCCCTCCACTTT; clone size: .; CDR3 length: 16; D gene: TRBD1; J gene: TRBJ1-6; V gene: TRBV6-5
CDR3 protein: CASSPGPTGTGRNYEQYF; CDR3 DNA: TGCGCCAGCAGCCCCGGACCCACAGGGACAGGACGAAACTACGAGCAGTACTTC; clone size: few; CDR3 length: 18; D gene: TRBD1; J gene: TRBJ2-7; V gene: TRBV5-1
CDR3 protein: CASSRADTQYF; CDR3 DNA: TGTGCCAGCAGTCGGGCAGATACGCAGTATTTT; clone size: .; CDR3 length: 11; D gene: .; J gene: TRBJ2-3; V gene: TRBV27